A selection of T cell receptor beta chains follows, all from one sample in a study of blood T cell repertoires in COVID-19. Clones were sequenced by immunoSEQ multiplex PCR, and TCRdb holds only the in-frame ones, with some missing. The sample records roughly 150,000 clones, 65% to 90% being singletons. The specimen was peripheral blood. The receptors were sampled from a woman in her forties or fifties in a cohort sampled during active or convalescent COVID-19. CDR3s include the opening cysteine and the closing phenylalanine or tryptophan. The order of the fields is J gene, V gene, CDR3 protein.

>TRBJ2-7|TRBV28
CASSLGTGAYEQYF
>TRBJ1-1|TRBV6-2/TRBV6-3
CASSKNNRGLNTEAFF
>TRBJ2-5|TRBV7-9
CASSLVMGGQETQYF
>TRBJ2-7|TRBV3-1/TRBV3-2
CASSRGHRYEQYF
>TRBJ2-3|TRBV6-6
CASSLAGSTDTQYF
>TRBJ2-1|TRBV7-2
CASSLMSSYNEQFF
>TRBJ1-1|TRBV9
CASSVGANTEAFF
>TRBJ2-5|TRBV7-8
CASSLVRAGAPRAQYF
>TRBJ2-2|TRBV14
CASSQKAQGWPGELFF
>TRBJ2-3|TRBV19
CASGNRGWDTQYF
>TRBJ1-4|TRBV7-9
CASSLGGQGMDEKLFF
>TRBJ1-1|TRBV24-1
CARQNLGHPHLWNTEAFF
>TRBJ1-6|TRBV30
CAWSVSLGALRNSPLHF
>TRBJ2-1|TRBV6-5
CASTPGQGIWNEQFF
>TRBJ2-2|TRBV2
CASKNRVNTGELFF
>TRBJ1-4|TRBV6-5
CASKLVQTNEKLFF
>TRBJ2-3|TRBV9
CASSVGAQGRGAPDTQYF
>TRBJ2-3|TRBV7-2
CASSLAGSGVFTDTQYF
>TRBJ2-5|TRBV11-2
CASSLRVVSGGGGDETQYF
>TRBJ1-4|TRBV13
CASSAQGAGEKLFF
>TRBJ1-2|TRBV19
CASSRTGSGYTF
>TRBJ2-7|TRBV19
CASSIRGDREQYF
>TRBJ2-4|TRBV11-2
CASSLALAGGSPYF
>TRBJ2-3|TRBV7-9
CASSSSGTGVGTDTQYF
>TRBJ1-6|TRBV10-3
CAISEDRQSSYNSPLHF
>TRBJ1-1|TRBV3-1/TRBV3-2
CASSQGGLGRNTEAFF
>TRBJ2-6|TRBV7-3
CASSLRSAASSGANVLTF
>TRBJ2-7|TRBV27
CASSLRRGYEQYF